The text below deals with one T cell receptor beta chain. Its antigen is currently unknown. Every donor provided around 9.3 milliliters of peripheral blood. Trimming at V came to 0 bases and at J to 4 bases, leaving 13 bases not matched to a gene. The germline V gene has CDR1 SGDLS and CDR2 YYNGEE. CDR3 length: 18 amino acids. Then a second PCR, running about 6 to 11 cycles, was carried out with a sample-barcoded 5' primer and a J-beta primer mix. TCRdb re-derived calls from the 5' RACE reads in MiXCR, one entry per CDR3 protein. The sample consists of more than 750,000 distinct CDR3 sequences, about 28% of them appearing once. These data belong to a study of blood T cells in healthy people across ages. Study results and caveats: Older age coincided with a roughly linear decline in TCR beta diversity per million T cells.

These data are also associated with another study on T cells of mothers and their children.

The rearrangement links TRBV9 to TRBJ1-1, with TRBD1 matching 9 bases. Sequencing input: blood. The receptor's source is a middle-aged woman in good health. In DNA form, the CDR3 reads TGTGCCAGCAGCGTAGATGGGACAGGGTACTTCCCGGGCACTGAAGCTTTCTTT. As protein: CASSVDGTGYFPGTEAFF.